One sample yielded the 18 T cell receptor beta chains listed below, sequenced in a study of shared clonotypes between healthy human individuals. Sequencing was performed with immunoSEQ multiplex PCR; in TCRdb, only in-frame clones are kept and a portion is missing. The sample consists of 2 million to 3 million clones, over 85% of them appearing once. The sample comprised naive CD4+ T cells from PBMCs. Subset given: CD45RA+ positively selected. The source is a man younger than 35 in good health. Some clones in this sample may be carry-over from other donors' samples.

The chain employs TRBV5-1 and TRBJ1-6; D call uncertain. This CDR3 has 13 amino acids. Trimming pared 0 bases from V and 10 bases from J, leaving 8 bases between. Germline-derived CDR1 and CDR2 are SGHRS and YFSETQ. CDR3 protein: CASSLDGRSPLHF. Here the CDR3 DNA reads TGCGCCAGCAGCTTGGATGGGCGGTCACCCCTCCACTTT. The variable domain in full, completed from reference TRBV5-1 and TRBJ1-6, reads KAGVTQTPRYLIKTRGQQVTLSCSPISGHRSVSWYQQTPGQGLQFLFEYFSETQRNKGNFPGRFSGRQFSNSRSEMNVSTLELGDSALYLCASSLDGRSPLHFGNGTRLTVT.

V gene TRBV7-3 combines with J gene TRBJ2-7; perhaps D is TRBD1 or TRBD2 (5 bases each). This CDR3 has 20 amino acids. Germline V gene sequence: CDR1 SGHTA, CDR2 FQGTGA. The V and J ends lost 3 bases and 0 bases respectively, with 27 bases between them. The CDR3 nucleotides are TGTGCCAGCAGCTTCCGGGGTGGGACCCCATTGCTCCGGAGCTCCTACGAGCAGTACTTC. This translates into CASSFRGGTPLLRSSYEQYF.

The J gene is TRBJ1-5, the V gene TRBV5-5, with D maybe TRBD1 (5 bases). The germline V and J ends were trimmed by 4 bases and 1 base, with 12 bases remaining between them. The germline gives CDR1 SGHKS, CDR2 YYEKEE (reference sequence). CDR3 length: 15 residues. The CDR3 region has the DNA TGTGCCAGCAGCCTGGGGGTGGGGAGCAATCAGCCCCAGCATTTT. This encodes CASSLGVGSNQPQHF.

A word on this clone: Within the sample, other DNA sequences also encode this same CDR3. This chain connects TRBV14 to TRBJ1-2; no definite D call. The CDR3 extends over 13 amino acids. Between the trimmed V and J ends, which lost 1 base and 5 bases, there was a span of 8 bases. Germline-derived CDR1 and CDR2 are SGHDN and FVKESK. For the CDR3, the DNA is TGTGCCAGCAGCCAAGCCCCTGATTATGGCTACACCTTC. Its protein product is CASSQAPDYGYTF.

The chain couples TRBV4-3 to TRBJ1-6; D call uncertain. This CDR3 contains 15 residues. V was shortened by 1 base and J by 10 bases, with 14 bases between the two germline ends. Germline V gene data show CDR1 as LGHNA and CDR2 as YSLEER. The CDR3 bases are TGCGCCAGCAGCCAAGCCGACTACTCAACATCACCCCTCCACTTT. It specifies CASSQADYSTSPLHF.

This chain connects TRBV5-8 to TRBJ2-3, with a weak D call TRBD2 (6 bases). V lost 1 base to trimming and J lost 1 base, with 7 bases between them. The germline V gene encodes CDR1 SGHTS and CDR2 YDEGEE. The CDR3 sequence is 14 residues long. In nucleotides, the CDR3 is TGTGCCAGCAGCTTGTCTAGCGGCACAGATACGCAGTATTTT. It specifies CASSLSSGTDTQYF. Full variable domain (remainder filled in from reference TRBV5-8 and TRBJ2-3): EAGVTQSPTHLIKTRGQQATLRCSPISGHTSVYWYQQALGLGLQFLLWYDEGEERNRGNFPPRFSGRQFPNYSSELNVNALELEDSALYLCASSLSSGTDTQYFGPGTRLTVL.

The chain carries TRBV6-5 and TRBJ1-1, with a possible D match to TRBD1 (6 bases). The CDR3 contains 13 residues. Trimming stripped 4 bases from V and 6 bases from J, with 12 bases between. Germline CDR1 is MNHEY and CDR2 is SVGAGI. For the CDR3, the DNA is TGTGCCAGCAGTTCAATACAGGGTTCTGAAGCTTTCTTT. It yields the protein CASSSIQGSEAFF.

The V call is TRBV7-3, the J call TRBJ1-1; maybe TRBD1 (6 bases). CDR3 size: 15 residues. The germline CDR1 and CDR2 sequences are SGHTA and FQGTGA. Trimming removed 3 bases from V and 5 bases from J, with 16 bases in between. CDR3: CASSLGGASGTEAFF. The DNA for the CDR3 is TGTGCCAGCAGCTTGGGGGGGGCCTCAGGAACTGAAGCTTTCTTT.

CDR3 DNA: TGTGCCAGCAGCTTGTCTAACCCAGGGAGCACAGATACGCAGTATTTT. Translated: CASSLSNPGSTDTQYF. The genes are TRBV5-5 and TRBJ2-3, with TRBD1 as a possible D gene (5 bases). The CDR3 extends over 16 amino acids. The V gene's germline CDR1 is SGHKS and CDR2 YYEKEE (reference sequence). V lost 1 base and J lost 0, with 12 bases in between.

The V and J genes are TRBV28 and TRBJ2-7; D may correspond to TRBD1 or TRBD2 (7 bases each). Between the trimmed V and J ends, which lost 4 bases and 4 bases, there was a span of 23 bases. Germline V gives CDR1 MDHEN, CDR2 SYDVKM. The CDR3 runs 17 residues. The CDR3 sequence: CASSSSGWGQGGYEQYF. CDR3 nucleotides: TGTGCCAGCAGTTCCTCCGGTTGGGGGCAGGGGGGGTACGAGCAGTACTTC. Supplemented by reference TRBV28 and TRBJ2-7, the full variable domain reads DVKVTQSSRYLVKRTGEKVFLECVQDMDHENMFWYRQDPGLGLRLIYFSYDVKMKEKGDIPEGYSVSREKKERFSLILESASTNQTSMYLCASSSSGWGQGGYEQYFGPGTRLTVT.

This CDR3 reads CASSEAVAYNEQFF. The CDR3 nucleotides read TGTGCCAGCAGTGAAGCTGTGGCCTACAATGAGCAGTTCTTC. V is TRBV2 and J is TRBJ2-1; D ambiguous. CDR1 and CDR2 (germline): SNHLY, FYNNEI. The CDR3 is 14 amino acids. V gave up 0 bases and J gave up 2 bases, with 5 bases separating them.

This clone was found once. Other DNA sequences in this sample translate to the same CDR3. This chain connects TRBV2 to TRBJ2-1, with a tentative D call TRBD2 (5 bases). Trimming stripped 5 bases from V and 9 bases from J, with 11 bases between. The CDR3 extends over 12 amino acids. From germline, CDR1 is SNHLY and CDR2 FYNNEI. CDR3 loop: CASSRTRSEQFF. CDR3 bases: TGTGCCAGCAGTCGTACTAGAAGTGAGCAGTTCTTC. Full variable domain (outside the CDR3, taken from reference TRBV2 and TRBJ2-1): EPEVTQTPSHQVTQMGQEVILRCVPISNHLYFYWYRQILGQKVEFLVSFYNNEISEKSEIFDDQFSVERPDGSNFTLKIRSTKLEDSAMYFCASSRTRSEQFFGPGTRLTVL.

The rearrangement links TRBV5-1 to TRBJ1-4; possibly TRBD1 for D (5 bases). The CDR3 sequence is 13 residues long. The germline gives CDR1 SGHRS, CDR2 YFSETQ. Trimming left V 4 bases short and J 6 bases short, with 10 bases between. CDR3 in DNA: TGCGCCAGCAGCACCCGGGACCATGAAAAACTGTTTTTT. Translation gives CASSTRDHEKLFF.

The chain couples TRBV7-4 to TRBJ1-2; the D is unclear. CDR3 length: 15 amino acids. Between the trimmed V and J ends, which lost 3 bases and 0 bases, there was a span of 11 bases. Per germline, CDR1 SGHVT and CDR2 SQSDAQ. CDR3 DNA sequence: TGTGCCAGCAGCTTTGGGTCGGGGACTAACTATGGCTACACCTTC. This translates into CASSFGSGTNYGYTF.

This CDR3 is CASSVSRASGREEQFF. The CDR3 bases are TGTGCCAGCAGTGTCTCCCGGGCTAGCGGGAGGGAAGAGCAGTTCTTC. This chain links TRBV25-1 with TRBJ2-1, with 12 bases that match TRBD2. V lost 4 bases, J lost 10 bases, and 11 bases stayed unmatched. Germline values: CDR1 MGHDK, CDR2 SYGVNS. The CDR3 covers 16 residues.

The CDR3, as DNA: TGTGCCTGGAGTAAGTTCGGGACGTCGGCTTGGGGGATTGGAAACACCATATATTTT. It yields the protein CAWSKFGTSAWGIGNTIYF. The rearrangement uses TRBV30 and TRBJ1-3; TRBD1 might be the D (5 bases). The length of the CDR3 is 19 residues. Deletions cut 2 bases from V and 3 bases from J, with 26 bases between. In germline, CDR1 is GTSNPN, CDR2 SVGIG (reference sequence). Based on the CDR3 plus reference TRBV30 and TRBJ1-3, the full variable domain is SQTIHQWPATLVQPVGSPLSLECTVEGTSNPNLYWYRQAAGRGLQLLFYSVGIGQISSEVPQNLSASRPQDRQFILSSKKLLLSDSGFYLCAWSKFGTSAWGIGNTIYFGEGSWLTVV.

The V gene is TRBV6-5, the J gene TRBJ1-3; D remains ambiguous. Germline CDR1 MNHEY, CDR2 SVGAGI. V was trimmed by 5 bases and J by 0 bases, leaving 5 bases between them. This CDR3 is 13 amino acids long. As DNA, the CDR3 is TGTGCCAGCAGTACAGACTCTGGAAACACCATATATTTT. This sequence encodes CASSTDSGNTIYF.

This clone was seen a single time. The chain links TRBV28 to TRBJ1-1; 8 positions match TRBD1. The CDR3 is made up of 14 amino acids. The V and J ends lost 6 bases and 4 bases, in that order; junction bases with no gene match: 7. CDR1 MDHEN and CDR2 SYDVKM come from the germline V gene. The CDR3 spells CASRRAGGSTEAFF. Here the CDR3 DNA reads TGTGCCAGCAGACGCGCAGGGGGCAGCACTGAAGCTTTCTTT.